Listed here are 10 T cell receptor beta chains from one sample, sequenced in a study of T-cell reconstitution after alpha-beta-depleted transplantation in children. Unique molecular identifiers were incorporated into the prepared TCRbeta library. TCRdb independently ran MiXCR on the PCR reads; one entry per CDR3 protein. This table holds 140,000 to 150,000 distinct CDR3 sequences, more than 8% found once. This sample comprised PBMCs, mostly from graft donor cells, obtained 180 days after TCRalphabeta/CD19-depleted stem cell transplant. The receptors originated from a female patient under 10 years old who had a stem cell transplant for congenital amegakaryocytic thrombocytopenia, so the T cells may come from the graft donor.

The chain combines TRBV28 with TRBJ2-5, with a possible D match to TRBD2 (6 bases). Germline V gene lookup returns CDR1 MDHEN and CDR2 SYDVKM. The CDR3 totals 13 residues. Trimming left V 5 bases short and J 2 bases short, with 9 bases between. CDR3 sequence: CASSGAGQETQYF. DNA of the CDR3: TGTGCCAGCAGTGGGGCGGGGCAAGAGACCCAGTACTTC.

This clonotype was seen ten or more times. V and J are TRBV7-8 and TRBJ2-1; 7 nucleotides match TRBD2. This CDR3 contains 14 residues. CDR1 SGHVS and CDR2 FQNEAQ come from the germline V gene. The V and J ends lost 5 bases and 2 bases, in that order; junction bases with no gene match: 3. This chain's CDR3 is CASSREGTYNEQFF. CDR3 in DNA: TGTGCCAGCAGCAGGGAGGGAACCTACAATGAGCAGTTCTTC. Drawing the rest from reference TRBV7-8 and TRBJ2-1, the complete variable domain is GAGVSQSPRYKVAKRGQDVALRCDPISGHVSLFWYQQALGQGPEFLTYFQNEAQLDKSGLPSDRFFAERPEGSVSTLKIQRTQQEDSAVYLCASSREGTYNEQFFGPGTRLTVL.

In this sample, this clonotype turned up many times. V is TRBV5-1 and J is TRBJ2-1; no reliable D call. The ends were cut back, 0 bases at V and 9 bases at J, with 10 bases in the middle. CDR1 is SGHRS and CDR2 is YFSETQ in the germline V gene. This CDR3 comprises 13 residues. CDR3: CASSLVGPAEQFF. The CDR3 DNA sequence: TGCGCCAGCAGCTTGGTTGGACCGGCTGAGCAGTTCTTC.

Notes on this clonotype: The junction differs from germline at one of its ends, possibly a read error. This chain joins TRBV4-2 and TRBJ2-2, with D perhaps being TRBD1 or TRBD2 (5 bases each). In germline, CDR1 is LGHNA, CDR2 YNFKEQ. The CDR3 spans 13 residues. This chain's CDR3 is CASSQDRGRDLFF. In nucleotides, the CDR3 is TGTGCCAGCAGCCAAGATCGGGGTAGGGACCTGTTTTTT.

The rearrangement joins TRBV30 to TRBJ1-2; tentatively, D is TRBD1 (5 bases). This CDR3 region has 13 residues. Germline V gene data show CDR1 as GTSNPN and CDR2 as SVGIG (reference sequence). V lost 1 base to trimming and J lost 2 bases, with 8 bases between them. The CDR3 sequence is CAWSGGANYGYTF. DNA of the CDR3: TGTGCCTGGAGTGGTGGGGCGAACTATGGCTACACCTTC.

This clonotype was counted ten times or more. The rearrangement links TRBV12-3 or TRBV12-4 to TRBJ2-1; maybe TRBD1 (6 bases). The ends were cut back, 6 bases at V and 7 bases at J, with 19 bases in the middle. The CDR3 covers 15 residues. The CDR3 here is CASSPTSRQDNEQFF. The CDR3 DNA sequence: TGTGCCAGCAGCCCAACCTCCCGACAGGATAATGAGCAGTTCTTC.

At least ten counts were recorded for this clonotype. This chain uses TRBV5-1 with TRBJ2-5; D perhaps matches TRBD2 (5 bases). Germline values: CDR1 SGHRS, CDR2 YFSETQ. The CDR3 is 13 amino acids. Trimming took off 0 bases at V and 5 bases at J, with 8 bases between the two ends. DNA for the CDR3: TGCGCCAGCAGCTTGGGGAGGATGGAGACCCAGTACTTC. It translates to CASSLGRMETQYF. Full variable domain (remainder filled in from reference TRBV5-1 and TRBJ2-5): KAGVTQTPRYLIKTRGQQVTLSCSPISGHRSVSWYQQTPGQGLQFLFEYFSETQRNKGNFPGRFSGRQFSNSRSEMNVSTLELGDSALYLCASSLGRMETQYFGPGTRLLVL.

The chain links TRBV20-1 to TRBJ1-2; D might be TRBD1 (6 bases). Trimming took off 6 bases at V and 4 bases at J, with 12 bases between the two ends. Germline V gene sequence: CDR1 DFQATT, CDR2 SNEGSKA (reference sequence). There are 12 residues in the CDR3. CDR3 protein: CSALQDSYGYTF. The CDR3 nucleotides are TGCAGTGCCCTACAGGACAGCTATGGCTACACCTTC.

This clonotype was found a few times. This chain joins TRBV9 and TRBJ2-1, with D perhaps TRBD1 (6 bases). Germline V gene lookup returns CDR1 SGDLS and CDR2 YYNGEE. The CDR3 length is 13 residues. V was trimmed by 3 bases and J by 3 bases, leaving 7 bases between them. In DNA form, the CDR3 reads TGTGCCAGCAGCGACAGGGTCTACAATGAGCAGTTCTTC. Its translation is CASSDRVYNEQFF.

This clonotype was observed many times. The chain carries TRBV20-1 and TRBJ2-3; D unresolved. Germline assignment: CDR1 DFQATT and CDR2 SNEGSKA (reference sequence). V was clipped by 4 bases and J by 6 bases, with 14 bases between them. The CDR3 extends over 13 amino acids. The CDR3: CSATSHSGDTQYF. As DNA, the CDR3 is TGCAGTGCTACGAGCCATTCGGGTGATACGCAGTATTTT.